A single sample gave rise to the 23 T cell receptor beta chains below, sequenced in a study of shared clonotypes between healthy human individuals. Produced via immunoSEQ multiplex PCR; TCRdb's table is partial and in-frame only. The sample shows over a million clones, approximately 98.5% of them seen only once. Sequencing input: naive CD4+ T cells sorted from blood. Subset of the sample: CD45RA+ positively selected. The receptors shown here come from a man aged 25-45 years in good health.

This CDR3 reads CASTGDFYNEQFF. Here the CDR3 DNA reads TGTGCCAGCACTGGGGACTTTTACAATGAGCAGTTCTTC. The gene calls are TRBV28 and TRBJ2-1; TRBD2 is a possible D gene (6 bases). The V gene lost 7 bases and the J gene lost 4 bases, with 11 bases spanning the gap. Germline CDR1 is MDHEN and CDR2 is SYDVKM. The CDR3 is 13 amino acids.

This chain connects TRBV5-1 to TRBJ1-3; TRBD1 aligns across 8 bases. V dropped 0 bases and J dropped 0; count of bases not matched to a gene: 8. This CDR3 is built from 18 residues. CDR1 SGHRS and CDR2 YFSETQ come from the germline V gene. DNA of the CDR3: TGCGCCAGCAGCTTGGGGGGACAGGTGAAAAGCTCTGGAAACACCATATATTTT. It codes for CASSLGGQVKSSGNTIYF. Based on the CDR3 plus reference TRBV5-1 and TRBJ1-3, the full variable domain is KAGVTQTPRYLIKTRGQQVTLSCSPISGHRSVSWYQQTPGQGLQFLFEYFSETQRNKGNFPGRFSGRQFSNSRSEMNVSTLELGDSALYLCASSLGGQVKSSGNTIYFGEGSWLTVV.

The chain joins TRBV28 to TRBJ1-5, with TRBD1 identical over 8 bases. V lost 6 bases to trimming and J lost 7 bases; unmatched junction nucleotides: 8. The germline CDR1 and CDR2 sequences are MDHEN and SYDVKM. The CDR3 runs to 14 residues. The DNA of the CDR3 is TGTGCCAGCAGACGACAGGGGATGGGCCAGCCCCAGCATTTT. This encodes CASRRQGMGQPQHF.

V usage is TRBV11-2 and J usage is TRBJ2-7; 10 nucleotides align to TRBD2. CDR1 and CDR2 (germline): SGHAT, FQNNGV. V trimming: 5 bases; J trimming: 6 bases; junction bases outside the gene matches: 13. CDR3 length: 16 amino acids. CDR3 coding DNA: TGTGCCAGCAGCATACGCGCCGGGACTAGCGTAAGCGAGCAGTACTTC. This encodes CASSIRAGTSVSEQYF.

The J gene is TRBJ1-2, the V gene TRBV5-1, with D perhaps TRBD1 (5 bases). CDR1 and CDR2 (germline): SGHRS, YFSETQ. This CDR3 has 14 residues. V lost 3 bases, J lost 3 bases, and 12 bases lay in between. CDR3 loop: CASSSAGLDYGYTF. The CDR3 nucleotides read TGCGCCAGCAGCTCCGCAGGGCTTGACTATGGCTACACCTTC.

The V gene is TRBV9, the J gene TRBJ2-3; D possibly corresponds to TRBD2 (5 bases). CDR1 and CDR2 (germline): SGDLS, YYNGEE. CDR3 length: 15 residues. Trimming left V 0 bases short and J 3 bases short, with 11 bases between. For the CDR3, the DNA is TGTGCCAGCAGCGTAGGGGGAGTGTTTACAGATACGCAGTATTTT. As protein: CASSVGGVFTDTQYF.

V usage is TRBV20-1 and J usage is TRBJ1-1; D is unclear. This CDR3 has 11 amino acids. The ends were cut back, 4 bases at V and 6 bases at J, with 9 bases in the middle. The germline gives CDR1 DFQATT, CDR2 SNEGSKA (reference sequence). CDR3: CSANIVAEAFF. The CDR3 nucleotides read TGCAGTGCTAACATTGTTGCTGAAGCTTTCTTT.

This sequence joins TRBV5-6 and TRBJ2-5; 8 bases agree with TRBD2. CDR1 and CDR2 (germline): SGHDT, YYEEEE. CDR3 size: 16 residues. V lost 1 base to trimming and J lost 7 bases; unmatched junction nucleotides: 12. The CDR3 sequence is CASSLSQAGVEGTQYF. CDR3 bases: TGTGCCAGCAGCTTGAGCCAAGCGGGAGTGGAGGGGACCCAGTACTTC.

This chain connects TRBV7-2 to TRBJ2-3, with 10 nucleotides matching TRBD2. Germline V gene data show CDR1 as SGHTA and CDR2 as FQGNSA. The CDR3 is 19 amino acids. The V and J ends lost 5 bases and 6 bases, in that order; junction bases with no gene match: 20. In DNA form, the CDR3 reads TGTGCCAGCAGCCTCCGCCGGGCTAGCGGGAGTTCGGGGTCTGATACGCAGTATTTT. Its protein is CASSLRRASGSSGSDTQYF.

The rearrangement joins TRBV5-1 to TRBJ2-1, with TRBD2 matching 9 bases. CDR1 is SGHRS, CDR2 YFSETQ, per germline. The J segment lost 9 bases and the V segment lost 1 base, leaving 8 bases of the junction unmatched. The CDR3 has 15 residues. This CDR3 is CASSLLAGANGEQFF. CDR3 in DNA: TGCGCCAGCAGCTTGTTAGCGGGAGCGAACGGTGAGCAGTTCTTC.

The rearrangement joins TRBV7-2 to TRBJ1-2; D is possibly TRBD1 (5 bases). V dropped 7 bases and J dropped 8 bases, with 20 bases sitting between them. Germline values: CDR1 SGHTA, CDR2 FQGNSA. The CDR3 is made up of 14 amino acids. The CDR3 loop is CASTRMVGEEGYTF. The CDR3 DNA follows: TGTGCCAGCACCCGAATGGTAGGGGAAGAGGGCTACACCTTC. Combining the CDR3 with reference TRBV7-2 and TRBJ1-2 gives the whole variable domain GAGVSQSPSNKVTEKGKDVELRCDPISGHTALYWYRQSLGQGLEFLIYFQGNSAPDKSGLPSDRFSAERTGGSVSTLTIQRTQQEDSAVYLCASTRMVGEEGYTFGSGTRLTVV.

This rearrangement joins TRBV6-1 to TRBJ2-3, with 8 bases matching TRBD1. The CDR3 runs 14 residues. J lost 3 bases, V lost 6 bases, and 5 bases had no gene match. Germline assignment: CDR1 MNHNS and CDR2 SASEGT. The CDR3 DNA reads as TGTGCCAGCAGGGCGACAGGGGAAACAGATACGCAGTATTTT. Amino acids: CASRATGETDTQYF.

The V call is TRBV5-1, the J call TRBJ1-1, with 7 bases aligning to TRBD1. Unmatched junction bases numbered 6, after V lost 4 bases and J lost 0 bases. Looked up from germline, CDR1 is SGHRS and CDR2 is YFSETQ. This CDR3 is built from 15 residues. Here the CDR3 reads CASSTGDRVNTEAFF. CDR3 sequence (DNA): TGCGCCAGCAGCACGGGCGACAGGGTGAACACTGAAGCTTTCTTT. The full variable domain, in which reference TRBV5-1 and TRBJ1-1 provide the parts outside the CDR3, is KAGVTQTPRYLIKTRGQQVTLSCSPISGHRSVSWYQQTPGQGLQFLFEYFSETQRNKGNFPGRFSGRQFSNSRSEMNVSTLELGDSALYLCASSTGDRVNTEAFFGQGTRLTVV.

The rearrangement links TRBV7-8 to TRBJ2-4; unclear D gene. The CDR3 sequence is 15 residues long. The V and J ends lost 5 bases and 0 bases respectively, with 11 bases between them. Per the germline V gene, CDR1 is SGHVS and CDR2 is FQNEAQ. This CDR3 is CASSPIDVAKNIQYF. The DNA for the CDR3 is TGTGCCAGCAGCCCGATAGACGTAGCCAAAAACATTCAGTACTTC. Looking up the rest from reference TRBV7-8 and TRBJ2-4 gives the full variable domain: GAGVSQSPRYKVAKRGQDVALRCDPISGHVSLFWYQQALGQGPEFLTYFQNEAQLDKSGLPSDRFFAERPEGSVSTLKIQRTQQEDSAVYLCASSPIDVAKNIQYFGAGTRLSVL.

The chain joins TRBV19 to TRBJ2-1; TRBD2 matches 8 bases. Per germline, CDR1 LNHDA and CDR2 SQIVND (reference sequence). V lost 5 bases and J lost 6; bases outside the gene matches: 12. The CDR3 contains 16 residues. The CDR3 DNA follows: TGTGCCAGTAGTCTCCCCCGGGGGGGAGGAGCCAATGAGCAGTTCTTC. Translated, it gives CASSLPRGGGANEQFF.

The chain uses TRBV11-2 and TRBJ2-3, with 10 bases lining up with TRBD1. The CDR3 has 16 residues. Germline CDR1 is SGHAT and CDR2 is FQNNGV. The V and J ends lost 6 bases and 3 bases, in that order; junction bases with no gene match: 9. CDR3 residues: CASRFPDRGHTDTQYF. DNA of the CDR3: TGTGCCAGCAGGTTCCCCGACAGGGGGCATACAGATACGCAGTATTTT.

The rearrangement uses TRBV9 and TRBJ2-5; D possibly matches TRBD1 or TRBD2 (6 bases each). The CDR3 runs 16 residues. Trimming removed 3 bases at V and 5 bases at J, with 20 bases between. Per the germline V gene, CDR1 is SGDLS and CDR2 is YYNGEE. Written as DNA, the CDR3 is TGTGCCAGCAGCGCCGGGGGACAAGGGCTAGTGGAGACCCAGTACTTC. This sequence encodes CASSAGGQGLVETQYF.

This chain connects TRBV5-1 to TRBJ2-1, with D possibly TRBD1 on 6 matching bases. V gave up 4 bases and J gave up 2 bases, with 16 bases separating them. CDR1 is SGHRS, CDR2 YFSETQ, per germline. The CDR3 is 16 amino acids. CDR3: CASSIQGLDAYNEQFF. The CDR3 DNA sequence: TGCGCCAGCAGCATACAGGGTTTGGACGCCTACAATGAGCAGTTCTTC.

The chain links TRBV11-2 to TRBJ2-2; 12 nucleotides align to TRBD2. The germline gives CDR1 SGHAT, CDR2 FQNNGV. After removal of 5 bases from V and 5 bases from J, the junction contained 6 bases not matched to a gene. CDR3 length: 16 amino acids. In DNA, the CDR3 is TGTGCCAGCAGCATACTTGGGACTAGCGGGACCGGGGAGCTGTTTTTT. Amino acids: CASSILGTSGTGELFF.

The chain has TRBV10-3 and TRBJ1-5; TRBD1 matches 11 bases. The CDR3 runs to 17 residues. Germline assignment: CDR1 ENHRY and CDR2 SYGVKD. Germline trimming cut 4 bases from V and 2 bases from J; bases unmatched to any gene: 7. For the CDR3, the DNA is TGTGCCATCAGTGGGCCGGGACAGGGGGGAGGCAATCAGCCCCAGCATTTT. Amino acids: CAISGPGQGGGNQPQHF.

About this clone itself: This sample also contains other DNA sequences that code for the same CDR3. The CDR3 DNA reads as TGTGCCAGCAGCTTAGGTGGGAGAGGAGAGACCCAGTACTTC. Encoded protein: CASSLGGRGETQYF. The rearrangement links TRBV7-2 to TRBJ2-5, with D maybe TRBD2 (5 bases). The V end was cut by 1 base, the J end by 4 bases, with 10 bases between. Germline assignment: CDR1 SGHTA and CDR2 FQGNSA. This CDR3 region has 14 residues.

The chain combines TRBV7-2 with TRBJ2-7; D ambiguous. CDR3 size: 15 residues. Trimming cost V 4 bases and J 2 bases, with 15 bases left between them. Germline assignment: CDR1 SGHTA and CDR2 FQGNSA. For the CDR3, the DNA is TGTGCCAGCAGCTATTACATGATATCCACCTACGAGCAGTACTTC. It is translated as CASSYYMISTYEQYF.

This clone was picked up one time. V and J are TRBV7-2 and TRBJ1-5; 11 nucleotides agree with TRBD1. The CDR3 runs 15 residues. J gave up 5 bases and V 3 bases, and 3 bases lay outside the gene matches. Germline V lookup: CDR1 SGHTA, CDR2 FQGNSA. This chain's CDR3 is CASSFLDRGHQPQHF. The CDR3 DNA is TGTGCCAGCAGCTTCTTGGACAGGGGGCATCAGCCCCAGCATTTT.